Listed below are T cell receptor beta chains from one sample, sequenced in a study of T cell responses to AZD1222 COVID-19 vaccine. Repertoires were generated with immunoSEQ multiplex PCR, while TCRdb's copy carries only in-frame clones and drops some. The sample records more than 150,000 clones, 85% to 95% being singletons. The sequences come from peripheral blood, collected on day 0 of AZD1222 vaccination. The receptors stem from an adult in good health. CDR3s include the opening cysteine and the closing phenylalanine or tryptophan. A D gene is named only where the DNA matches it firmly. Some rows mark clone size as missing; the rest say once, few, many or name a class of expanded clone.

CDR3nt	CDR3aa	abundance	j_gene	d_gene	v_gene
TGCGCCAGCAGCCCGGACAGCCCTTACCAGCCCCAGCATTTT	CASSPDSPYQPQHF	NA	TRBJ1-5	NA	TRBV5-1
TGCGCCAGCCGGGGCCCGCTGTCGCAGTTCTTC	CASRGPLSQFF	once	TRBJ2-1	NA	TRBV10-2
TGCGCCAGCAGCTTGGGCAGCTCTGGAAACACCATATATTTT	CASSLGSSGNTIYF	NA	TRBJ1-3	NA	TRBV5-1
TGTGCCAGCAGCTCCCCGTGGGGAGTGGGGGCCAATGAGCAGTTCTTC	CASSSPWGVGANEQFF	NA	TRBJ2-1	NA	TRBV11-3
TGTGCCATCAGTGAGGACTTTCCCCGGGACAGAAAGACACAAGCTTTCTTT	CAISEDFPRDRKTQAFF	NA	TRBJ1-1	TRBD1	TRBV10-3
TGTGCCAGCAGCTTGGGTGCGGGACTAGCGGCCACCGGGGAGCTGTTTTTT	CASSLGAGLAATGELFF	NA	TRBJ2-2	TRBD2	TRBV5-4
TGTGCCAGCAGTTTATCGACCGGGACTAATGAAAAACTGTTTTTT	CASSLSTGTNEKLFF	NA	TRBJ1-4	NA	TRBV27
TGTGCCAGCAAGGACACGTACACCGGGGAGCTGTTTTTT	CASKDTYTGELFF	NA	TRBJ2-2	NA	TRBV24-1
TGTGCCAGCAGTCGCGATTCGGACCTTAGAACTGAAGCTTTCTTT	CASSRDSDLRTEAFF	NA	TRBJ1-1	NA	TRBV28
TGTGCCAGCAGCCTACCTAGCGGGGGGAACACCGGGGAGCTGTTTTTT	CASSLPSGGNTGELFF	NA	TRBJ2-2	TRBD2	TRBV7-3
TGCGCCAGCAGTGAGTCGAGGGGGACAGGGCAGGAAAAACTGTTTTTT	CASSESRGTGQEKLFF	NA	TRBJ1-4	TRBD1	TRBV10-2
TGTGCCAGCAGGTTGTCGGGACAGGGGGAAAGGATTAATGATGGCTACACCTTC	CASRLSGQGERINDGYTF	NA	TRBJ1-2	TRBD1	TRBV27
TGTGCCTGGAGTGGGGACAGGGGGAATCAGCCCCAGCATTTT	CAWSGDRGNQPQHF	NA	TRBJ1-5	TRBD1	TRBV30
TGTGCCAGCAGTTTGGGGGGGGGCAATCAGCCCCAGCATTTT	CASSLGGGNQPQHF	NA	TRBJ1-5	NA	TRBV28
TGTGCCAGCACCTTTAGCTCTGGGGCCAACGTCCTGACTTTC	CASTFSSGANVLTF	NA	TRBJ2-6	NA	TRBV28
TGTGCCAGCAGCCAAGAGACTAGGTCCGGGGAGCTGTTTTTT	CASSQETRSGELFF	NA	TRBJ2-2	NA	TRBV14
TGTGCCAGCTCCGGCAGGGGGGTCGGAAACACCATATATTTT	CASSGRGVGNTIYF	NA	TRBJ1-3	TRBD1	TRBV2
TGTGCCAGCAGTTCGACGGAGGATGGCTACACCTTC	CASSSTEDGYTF	NA	TRBJ1-2	NA	TRBV6-5
TGTGCCAGCAGTCAGGGGGGGTATGGCTACACCTTC	CASSQGGYGYTF	NA	TRBJ1-2	TRBD1	TRBV28
TGTGCCAGCAGCCGAAACCCTTGGGAGCTGTTTTTT	CASSRNPWELFF	NA	TRBJ2-2	NA	TRBV11-2
TGTGCCAGCAGCCAGGGGGTAATCACAGATACGCAGTATTTT	CASSQGVITDTQYF	NA	TRBJ2-3	TRBD1	TRBV28
TGTGCCAGCAGCTTATTGGGTAGCTCCTATAATTCACCCCTCCACTTT	CASSLLGSSYNSPLHF	NA	TRBJ1-6	NA	TRBV7-2
TGTGCCTGGAGTCCCCTTCATGGGACAGGGGCCTACGAGCAGTACTTC	CAWSPLHGTGAYEQYF	NA	TRBJ2-7	TRBD1	TRBV30
TGTGCCAGCAGTCCCCACCCTAGCGCACAAGAGCAGTTCTTC	CASSPHPSAQEQFF	NA	TRBJ2-1	NA	TRBV27
TGCGCCAGCAGCCAAGACCGGGGGAGGGATAATTCACCCCTCCACTTT	CASSQDRGRDNSPLHF	NA	TRBJ1-6	NA	TRBV4-1
TGCGCCAGCCATCAGACAGGGGGTGGCTACACCTTC	CASHQTGGGYTF	NA	TRBJ1-2	TRBD1	TRBV10-2
TGTGCCAGCAGCAAAGCGTCTCCCGGGACAGGGACCGGCAATCAGCCCCAGCATTTT	CASSKASPGTGTGNQPQHF	NA	TRBJ1-5	NA	TRBV21-1
TGTGCCAGCAGTTTGATAGGGGAGCGGGAGCCCGCCAAAAACATTCAGTACTTC	CASSLIGEREPAKNIQYF	NA	TRBJ2-4	TRBD2	TRBV28
TGTGCCAGTAGGTGGGCTAACTATGGCTACACCTTC	CASRWANYGYTF	once	TRBJ1-2	NA	TRBV19
TGCGCCAGCAGCTCGCCCGGGGAGCAGTTCTTC	CASSSPGEQFF	NA	TRBJ2-1	NA	TRBV5-1
TGTGCCAGCAGGCCTCTCGGAGGCAGGGCCCAAAGCCTTCCAGGTGAAAAACTGTTTTTT	CASRPLGGRAQSLPGEKLFF	NA	TRBJ1-4	NA	TRBV27
TGTGCCTGGAGTTCGGGGAACGCCGGGGAGCTGTTTTTT	CAWSSGNAGELFF	once	TRBJ2-2	NA	TRBV30
TGTGCTAGTCGGGCAGCCCTCACCGGGGAGCTGTTTTTT	CASRAALTGELFF	NA	TRBJ2-2	NA	TRBV7-7
TGTGCCAGCAGCTTACAGACAGGGGGAATAAAAGCTTTCTTT	CASSLQTGGIKAFF	NA	TRBJ1-1	TRBD1	TRBV7-2
TGTGCCATCAGTGAAACAGGGGGGGATGAAAAACTGTTTTTT	CAISETGGDEKLFF	NA	TRBJ1-4	TRBD1	TRBV10-3
TGTGCCACCAGCAGAGATATCTTTGGGGCTATGCAGCCCCAGCATTTT	CATSRDIFGAMQPQHF	NA	TRBJ1-5	NA	TRBV15
TGTGCCAGCAGCACGACAGCGTTGGGCTCCTACAATGAGCAGTTCTTC	CASSTTALGSYNEQFF	NA	TRBJ2-1	NA	TRBV28
TGTGCCAGCAGAACGGGATCAGAGACCGGGGAGCTGTTTTTT	CASRTGSETGELFF	once	TRBJ2-2	NA	TRBV2
TGTGCCAGCTCCACCAAGTACAATCAGCCCCAGCATTTT	CASSTKYNQPQHF	NA	TRBJ1-5	NA	TRBV27
TGTGCCAGCAGGATACAGGGCCCCATCTCTGGGGCCAACGTCCTGACTTTC	CASRIQGPISGANVLTF	NA	TRBJ2-6	NA	TRBV2
TGTGCCAGCAGTTTGGGGGATGGCTACACCTTC	CASSLGDGYTF	few	TRBJ1-2	NA	TRBV12-3/TRBV12-4
TGTGCTAGTGGCACCGGGACAGGGAACGAGACCCAGTACTTC	CASGTGTGNETQYF	NA	TRBJ2-5	TRBD1	TRBV12-5
TGTGCCAGCAGTTTAACCGGGACAGGGGGGAATCAGCCCCAGCATTTT	CASSLTGTGGNQPQHF	NA	TRBJ1-5	TRBD1	TRBV27
TGTGCCAGCAGTCCACCGGGACTAGCGGAACAAGAGACCCAGTACTTC	CASSPPGLAEQETQYF	NA	TRBJ2-5	TRBD2	TRBV27
TGTGCCAGCAGTTACCGACTAGCGGGCACCTACGAGCAGTACTTC	CASSYRLAGTYEQYF	NA	TRBJ2-7	TRBD2	TRBV6-6
TGTGCCAGCAGTTCCTCCTACGAGCAGTACTTC	CASSSSYEQYF	NA	TRBJ2-7	NA	TRBV12-3/TRBV12-4
TGCGCCAGCAGCATAAATCAGGGAGCTGGCTACACCTTC	CASSINQGAGYTF	few	TRBJ1-2	NA	TRBV5-1
TGCAGCGTGCTCACTAGCGGGGAGCAGTTCTTC	CSVLTSGEQFF	NA	TRBJ2-1	TRBD2	TRBV29-1
TGTGCCTGGAGTGTACGAGAGGATGAGCAGTTCTTC	CAWSVREDEQFF	NA	TRBJ2-1	NA	TRBV30
TGTGCCAGCAGTGCTCCGGACAATCAGCCCCAGCATTTT	CASSAPDNQPQHF	NA	TRBJ1-5	NA	TRBV2